This T cell receptor beta chain emerged from a study of metastatic and nonmetastatic thyroid tumors. Whole-study context: Malignant and benign thyroid patients had repertoires compared in peripheral blood and tumor or nodule tissue. Study-level points and caveats: Reports indicated that malignant thyroid tumors showed significantly higher TCR beta diversity than benign nodules did, in blood and tumor.

No patient had received any treatment before thyroid surgery. This clone has just one count. The antigen is not known. Per the original data handling: Between-group CDR3 differences, defined by clinicopathological status, yielded a distant-metastasis classifier for papillary thyroid cancer. MiXCR was used by TCRdb to re-call the PCR reads. V and J calls and clone size were set by TCRdb, not the authors. The repertoire includes over 5,000 clones, about 19% of them detected once, and about 5.7% sits in the top ten. CDR3 size: 10 residues. With 7 bases removed from V and 8 bases from J, the gap between germline ends came to 11 bases. CDR1 is DFQATT, CDR2 SNEGSKA, per germline (reference sequence).

This chain joins TRBV20-1 and TRBJ1-2, with D unclear. Material: adjacent normal tissue. The sequence was collected from a female donor with papillary thyroid cancer or a benign thyroid nodule (not recorded which). Some clones in this sample may be carry-over from other donors' samples. CDR3 nucleotide sequence: TGCAGTGTGCCTATTGTGGGCTACACCTTC. Its translation: CSVPIVGYTF.